This TCR beta chain was found in a study of shared clonotypes between healthy human individuals. Study results and caveats: It was observed that approximately 5% of naive CD4 clonotypes were shared across several donors.

Regarding this clone: What it binds is unknown.

The donor cohort consisted entirely of Caucasian adults residing in Nashville, Tennessee. Both subsets, CD45RA+ naive and CD45RA-negative memory, were split from the CD4+ cells. V was shortened by 3 bases and J by 1 base, with 8 bases between the two germline ends. CDR3 length: 14 residues. Germline CDR1 SGHAT, CDR2 FQNNGV. Repertoires were generated with immunoSEQ multiplex PCR, while TCRdb's copy carries only in-frame clones and drops some. The sample includes about 2.3 million clones, approximately 93% of them seen just once. The sequence was obtained from a man aged 18 to 29 in good health. Some clones in this sample may be carry-over from other donors' samples. Sequenced input: naive CD4+ T cells from PBMCs. The subset was: CD45RA+ positively selected. V is TRBV11-2 and J is TRBJ2-3; D gene uncertain. For the CDR3, the DNA is TGTGCCAGCAGCTTTCGCGCAGGCACAGATACGCAGTATTTT. This sequence encodes CASSFRAGTDTQYF.